A selection of T cell receptor beta chains follows, all from one sample in a study of blood T cell repertoires in COVID-19. The protocol was immunoSEQ multiplex PCR, while the TCRdb copy is restricted to in-frame clones and leaves out a portion. The sample contains almost 250,000 clones, approximately 85% of which appear only once. The material sequenced was PBMCs or T cells enriched from blood (not recorded which). These receptor sequences come from a woman in her forties or fifties with acute COVID-19. The CDR3 runs from the conserved cysteine through the conserved F or W. The D gene is left open where the match is weak. Some rows mark clone size as missing; the rest say once, few, many or name a class of expanded clone.

>TRBV11-1|TRBJ2-3|once|TRBD1
CASSPGTGSTDTQYF
TGTGCCAGCAGCCCCGGGACAGGGAGCACAGATACGCAGTATTTT
>TRBV4-3|TRBJ2-1|.|TRBD2
CASSQAGGPDEQFF
TGCGCCAGCAGCCAAGCGGGGGGGCCCGATGAGCAGTTCTTC
>TRBV4-1|TRBJ1-1|.|.
CASSHADRNTEAFF
TGCGCCAGCAGCCATGCGGACAGGAACACTGAAGCTTTCTTT
>TRBV19|TRBJ2-2|.|.
CASSPQGYGELFF
TGTGCCAGTAGTCCTCAGGGGTACGGGGAGCTGTTTTTT
>TRBV30|TRBJ2-5|.|.
CAWSRTDQETQYF
TGTGCCTGGAGTAGAACAGACCAAGAGACCCAGTACTTC
>TRBV7-9|TRBJ1-5|.|TRBD1
CASSLGQGPNQPQHF
TGTGCCAGCAGCTTAGGACAGGGGCCCAATCAGCCCCAGCATTTT
>TRBV19|TRBJ1-2|.|TRBD1
CASSMGDSYGYTF
TGTGCCAGTAGTATGGGGGACAGCTATGGCTACACCTTC
>TRBV5-1|TRBJ1-1|.|.
CASSRETEAFF
TGCGCCAGCAGCCGCGAAACTGAAGCTTTCTTT
>TRBV6-5|TRBJ2-1|.|.
CASSYSGVGYNEQFF
TGTGCCAGCAGTTACTCCGGGGTCGGTTACAATGAGCAGTTCTTC
>TRBV9|TRBJ1-1|once|.
CASSGEPGQNTEAFF
TGTGCCAGCAGCGGTGAACCGGGACAAAACACTGAAGCTTTCTTT
>TRBV30|TRBJ2-6|.|.
CAFQGPGANVLTF
TGTGCCTTTCAGGGTCCTGGGGCCAACGTCCTGACTTTC
>TRBV9|TRBJ2-1|.|TRBD2
CASTLTSGGAGQFF
TGTGCCAGCACCCTGACTAGCGGGGGGGCCGGGCAGTTCTTC
>TRBV29-1|TRBJ2-7|.|.
CSGEIDSPYEQYF
TGCAGCGGGGAAATTGACAGTCCCTACGAGCAGTACTTC
>TRBV28|TRBJ1-2|.|.
CASSIGSADSSSGYTF
TGTGCCAGCAGTATTGGTTCGGCGGACAGCTCGTCGGGCTACACCTTC
>TRBV30|TRBJ2-1|.|TRBD2
CAWSGTSGGVAFF
TGTGCCTGGAGTGGGACTAGCGGGGGGGTAGCGTTCTTC
>TRBV18|TRBJ2-1|.|TRBD1
CASSPPGQTNEQFF
TGTGCCAGCTCACCACCGGGACAGACCAATGAGCAGTTCTTC
>TRBV15|TRBJ2-1|.|.
CATSREGGSSYNEQFF
TGTGCCACCAGCAGAGAAGGAGGGAGCTCCTACAATGAGCAGTTCTTC
>TRBV18|TRBJ1-1|.|TRBD1
CASSPRGTGALNTEAFF
TGTGCCAGCTCACCACGGGGGACAGGGGCATTGAACACTGAAGCTTTCTTT
>TRBV30|TRBJ1-6|.|.
CACPKRDYNSSPLHF
TGTGCCTGCCCAAAGAGGGATTATAATAGTTCACCCCTCCACTTT
>TRBV18|TRBJ1-1|.|.
CASSPKQGRNTEAFF
TGTGCCAGCTCACCTAAACAGGGACGGAACACTGAAGCTTTCTTT
>TRBV7-2|TRBJ1-1|.|.
CASSRRDPLEAFF
TGTGCCAGCAGCAGGCGGGACCCTCTAGAAGCTTTCTTT
>TRBV5-1|TRBJ1-3|.|.
CASSFSGNSGNTIYF
TGCGCCAGCAGCTTCTCAGGCAACTCTGGAAACACCATATATTTT
>TRBV19|TRBJ1-5|.|.
CASSEQSYQPQHF
TGTGCCAGTAGTGAACAATCATATCAGCCCCAGCATTTT
>TRBV19|TRBJ2-2|once|.
CASSTTSTRNTGELFF
TGTGCCAGTAGTACTACTAGCACTCGGAACACCGGGGAGCTGTTTTTT
>TRBV30|TRBJ1-2|.|.
CAWSVSGSARGYTF
TGTGCCTGGAGTGTAAGTGGTTCCGCGAGAGGCTACACCTTC
>TRBV11-2|TRBJ2-1|.|.
CASSQLRTHTYNEQFF
TGTGCCAGCAGCCAACTAAGGACACACACATACAATGAGCAGTTCTTC
>TRBV6-5|TRBJ2-5|.|TRBD2
CASSPASGGTETQYF
TGTGCCAGCAGTCCAGCTAGCGGGGGGACGGAGACCCAGTACTTC
>TRBV6-5|TRBJ1-1|.|.
CASSYKTARKNTEAFF
TGTGCCAGCAGTTACAAAACAGCCCGGAAGAACACTGAAGCTTTCTTT
>TRBV3-1/TRBV3-2|TRBJ1-1|.|.
CASSQDPTASEAFF
TGTGCCAGCAGCCAAGATCCTACAGCTTCTGAAGCTTTCTTT
>TRBV19|TRBJ1-1|.|.
CASSRTSNEAFF
TGTGCCAGTAGTAGGACATCCAACGAAGCTTTCTTT
>TRBV19|TRBJ1-1|.|.
CASSIVAGPAFF
TGTGCCAGTAGTATAGTGGCGGGGCCAGCTTTCTTT
>TRBV6-5|TRBJ1-1|many|TRBD1
CASWTGGDTEAFF
TGTGCCTCCTGGACAGGGGGGGATACTGAAGCTTTCTTT
>TRBV5-1|TRBJ1-4|.|TRBD1
CASSLQGAHEKLFF
TGCGCCAGCAGCTTGCAGGGGGCGCATGAAAAACTGTTTTTT
>TRBV12-3/TRBV12-4|TRBJ1-1|.|.
CASSLLISEAFF
TGTGCCAGCAGTCTACTTATCTCTGAAGCTTTCTTT
>TRBV7-2|TRBJ2-7|.|.
CASSLGAGLPENEQYF
TGTGCCAGCAGCTTAGGAGCAGGCCTTCCTGAGAACGAGCAGTACTTC
>TRBV7-9|TRBJ2-3|.|TRBD2
CASSSRAGDTDTQYF
TGTGCCAGCAGCTCACGAGCGGGGGACACAGATACGCAGTATTTT
>TRBV7-9|TRBJ1-2|once|.
CASSLMSGDYGYTF
TGTGCCAGCAGCTTAATGTCAGGCGACTATGGCTACACCTTC
>TRBV7-2|TRBJ2-1|.|TRBD2
CASSLARSGIYNEQFF
TGTGCCAGCAGCTTAGCGCGTAGCGGGATCTACAATGAGCAGTTCTTC
>TRBV29-1|TRBJ2-7|.|.
CSVILWTAPYEQYF
TGCAGCGTGATCCTTTGGACAGCCCCCTACGAGCAGTACTTC
>TRBV6-2/TRBV6-3|TRBJ1-1|few|.
CASSTHEENTEAFF
TGTGCCAGCAGTACCCACGAGGAGAACACTGAAGCTTTCTTT
>TRBV5-1|TRBJ2-1|.|.
CASSLEGLSYNEQFF
TGCGCCAGCAGCTTGGAGGGGTTGTCCTACAATGAGCAGTTCTTC
>TRBV5-4|TRBJ1-5|.|.
CASSRDSNQPQHF
TGTGCCAGCAGCCGGGATAGCAATCAGCCCCAGCATTTT
>TRBV6-1|TRBJ1-2|.|.
CASSEDSANYGYTF
TGTGCCAGCAGTGAAGATTCAGCTAACTATGGCTACACCTTC
>TRBV6-1|TRBJ1-5|few|TRBD1
CASSEEAGGSQPQHF
TGTGCCAGCAGTGAAGAAGCAGGGGGCAGTCAGCCCCAGCATTTT
>TRBV30|TRBJ1-2|.|.
CAWSGWGDPFGYTF
TGTGCCTGGAGTGGGTGGGGGGACCCTTTTGGCTACACCTTC
>TRBV12-3/TRBV12-4|TRBJ1-1|.|.
CASSLKGGTEAFF
TGTGCCAGCAGTTTAAAGGGAGGCACTGAAGCTTTCTTT